The sequence of this TCR beta chain was determined in a study of blood T cell repertoires in COVID-19. Measured with immunoSEQ multiplex PCR; TCRdb has only the in-frame clones, and not every one. The sample has about 150,000 clones, about nine tenths seen once. Trimming took 5 bases from V and 5 from J; bases not matched to a gene: 6. CDR3 size: 15 residues. CDR1 is SGHAT and CDR2 is FQNNGV in the germline V gene. The receptor was isolated from a human donor with COVID-19, enrolled during active disease. The donor label of this sample is uncertain. The chain uses TRBV11-2 and TRBJ2-1; 10 bases match TRBD2. The sample consisted of peripheral blood. CDR3 sequence (DNA): TGTGCCAGCAGCCCACTAGCGGGGTTTGACAATGAGCAGTTCTTC. Its translation is CASSPLAGFDNEQFF.